This is a list of T cell receptor beta chains from one sample in a study of cytomegalovirus exposure and HLA in healthy donors. TCRdb's copy holds only in-frame clones and misses some; the assay was immunoSEQ multiplex PCR. The sample holds fewer than 250,000 clones, approximately 80% seen once. The sequenced sample was PBMCs. The receptors shown here come from a woman under 40 in good health and CMV-seropositive. CDR3s include the opening cysteine and the closing phenylalanine or tryptophan. Each record gives: clone size, D gene, J gene, V gene, CDR3 protein, CDR3 DNA. A D gene is named only where the DNA matches it firmly. Where a row states a size, it is once, few, many or the class of an expanded clone; other rows omit it.

NA NA TRBJ2-3 TRBV5-1 CASSLQVGLRYAGTQYF TGCGCCAGCAGCCTCCAAGTAGGCCTCAGATACGCAGGGACGCAGTATTTT
NA TRBD1 TRBJ2-1 TRBV9 CASSVDVRGDRYNEQFF TGTGCCAGCAGCGTAGATGTGAGAGGGGACAGATACAATGAGCAGTTCTTC
NA NA TRBJ2-7 TRBV7-9 CASSSTGTSYEQYF TGTGCCAGCAGCTCTACAGGGACCTCCTACGAGCAGTACTTC
many NA TRBJ2-3 TRBV6-1 CASSGWSGSTDTQYF TGTGCCAGCAGTGGGTGGTCAGGGAGCACAGATACGCAGTATTTT
NA NA TRBJ1-1 TRBV19 CASSIEGGNTEAFF TGTGCCAGTAGTATAGAAGGAGGTAACACTGAAGCTTTCTTT
once NA TRBJ2-3 TRBV5-6 CASSAPGGNTQYF TGTGCCAGCAGTGCGCCTGGGGGGAATACGCAGTATTTT
NA TRBD1 TRBJ2-1 TRBV7-3 CASSSNRGHLNEQFF TGTGCCAGCAGCTCAAACAGGGGGCACCTTAATGAGCAGTTCTTC
NA TRBD2 TRBJ2-2 TRBV14 CASSQRGGLDTGELFF TGTGCCAGCAGCCAGCGGGGGGGTTTGGACACCGGGGAGCTGTTTTTT
NA TRBD2 TRBJ2-3 TRBV4-1 CASSPSGGAGDTQYF TGCGCCAGCAGCCCTAGCGGGGGGGCAGGAGATACGCAGTATTTT
once TRBD2 TRBJ2-5 TRBV27 CARRGGEETQYF TGTGCCAGAAGGGGAGGGGAAGAGACCCAGTACTTC
NA TRBD1 TRBJ2-2 TRBV7-9 CASRKGQGRTGELFF TGTGCCAGCAGGAAAGGACAGGGCAGAACCGGGGAGCTGTTTTTT
NA NA TRBJ1-1 TRBV30 CAWSVSLRGEAFF TGTGCCTGGAGTGTATCACTCAGGGGTGAAGCTTTCTTT
few TRBD1 TRBJ2-1 TRBV2 CASSDSGTDYNEQFF TGTGCCAGCAGTGACTCCGGGACAGACTACAATGAGCAGTTCTTC
NA NA TRBJ1-4 TRBV18 CASSPSNGATNEKLFF TGTGCCAGCTCACCGAGCAACGGTGCAACTAATGAAAAACTGTTTTTT
NA NA TRBJ2-5 TRBV11-2 CASSSRTAGSGQYF TGTGCCAGCAGTTCCCGAACCGCAGGGTCAGGCCAGTACTTC
NA TRBD1 TRBJ1-2 TRBV5-1 CASSSGQGDGYTF TGCGCCAGCAGCTCCGGACAGGGTGATGGCTACACCTTC
NA NA TRBJ2-7 TRBV21-1 CASSPVSLYLLYEQYF TGTGCCAGCAGCCCCGTGTCCCTATACCTCCTCTACGAGCAGTACTTC
few NA TRBJ1-5 TRBV7-2 CASSLVPGYGQPQHF TGTGCCAGCAGCTTAGTTCCGGGGTACGGGCAGCCCCAGCATTTT
few TRBD2 TRBJ2-3 TRBV29-1 CSAVSGGHRDTQYF TGCAGCGCCGTTAGCGGGGGGCACAGAGATACGCAGTATTTT
few NA TRBJ1-2 TRBV4-1 CASSQVGRGPSGMDYTF TGCGCCAGCAGCCAAGTGGGCAGGGGCCCCTCGGGGATGGACTACACCTTC